Each of the 15 T cell receptor beta chains below was sequenced from the same sample in a study of blood T cell repertoires in COVID-19. Profiled with immunoSEQ multiplex PCR; TCRdb holds only in-frame clones, not every one. The table records under 200,000 clones, around nine tenths of them present only once. The source material was peripheral blood. The source of these receptors is a woman in her sixties or seventies with COVID-19, enrolled during active disease.

This chain joins TRBV6-1 and TRBJ1-5, with 7 bases matching TRBD1. Germline CDR1 MNHNS, CDR2 SASEGT. V lost 0 bases to trimming and J lost 6 bases; unmatched junction nucleotides: 5. The CDR3 contains 15 residues. CDR3 residues: CASSEAAAGGQPQHF. CDR3 DNA sequence: TGTGCCAGCAGTGAAGCGGCGGCAGGGGGTCAGCCCCAGCATTTT.

The V and J genes are TRBV28 and TRBJ2-7; maybe TRBD2 (6 bases). Deletions cut 10 bases from V and 3 bases from J, with 13 bases between. CDR3 length equals 12 residues. The V gene's germline CDR1 is MDHEN and CDR2 SYDVKM. CDR3 residues: CATWRVGYEQYF. The CDR3 DNA sequence: TGTGCCACCTGGAGGGTGGGCTACGAGCAGTACTTC.

The chain combines TRBV28 with TRBJ1-5, with 10 bases identical to TRBD1. J gave up 2 bases and V 5 bases, and 6 bases lay outside the gene matches. The CDR3 contains 16 residues. Germline CDR1 and CDR2: MDHEN and SYDVKM. CDR3 DNA sequence: TGTGCCAGCAGTCTACGGGGGACAGGGGGCAATCAGCCCCAGCATTTT. It specifies CASSLRGTGGNQPQHF.

As concerns this clone: A read error may account for a junction end that differs from germline. The chain is built from TRBV7-7 and TRBJ2-3; maybe TRBD2 (6 bases). The CDR3 extends over 16 amino acids. The germline V gene has CDR1 SSHAT and CDR2 FNYEAQ (reference sequence). CDR3 protein: CASSLRRGSPPDTQYF. The CDR3 DNA reads TGTGCTAGCAGCTTACGGCGGGGATCCCCCCCAGATACGCAGTATTTT.

V is TRBV28 and J is TRBJ1-2; D ambiguous. The CDR3 is 12 amino acids. The germline V gene encodes CDR1 MDHEN and CDR2 SYDVKM. V lost 6 bases, J lost 3 bases, and 8 bases lay in between. The CDR3 loop reads CASRGIYYGYTF. In nucleotides, the CDR3 is TGTGCCAGCAGGGGCATCTACTATGGCTACACCTTC.

This sequence joins TRBV11-2 and TRBJ1-1, with 8 bases lining up with TRBD1. The V gene's germline CDR1 is SGHAT and CDR2 FQNNGV. Unmatched junction bases numbered 7, after V lost 1 base and J lost 0 bases. The CDR3 runs to 17 residues. CDR3 nucleotides: TGTGCCAGCAGCTTAGTGGAGGACAGGGTGGTGAACACTGAAGCTTTCTTT. Translating gives CASSLVEDRVVNTEAFF.

The V gene is TRBV19, the J gene TRBJ2-2; D is perhaps TRBD1 (6 bases). V was shortened by 6 bases and J by 4 bases, with 18 bases between the two germline ends. The CDR3 is 16 residues long. Germline CDR1 LNHDA, CDR2 SQIVND (reference sequence). In DNA form, the CDR3 reads TGTGCCAGTAGCCCAACCCTGGGGGCGGGCACCGGGGAGCTGTTTTTT. The encoded protein is CASSPTLGAGTGELFF.

J is TRBJ2-7 and V is TRBV5-1, with TRBD1 matching over 9 bases. J was trimmed by 6 bases and V by 3 bases; bases with no gene match: 7. CDR1 is SGHRS and CDR2 is YFSETQ in the germline V gene. The CDR3 length is 14 residues. The CDR3 DNA follows: TGCGCCAGCAGCTCGGGACAGGGAGGTCGCGAGCAGTACTTC. Amino acid sequence: CASSSGQGGREQYF.

The rearrangement uses TRBV19 and TRBJ1-2; D call uncertain. There are 15 residues in the CDR3. V was clipped by 4 bases and J by 4 bases, with 16 bases between them. Germline V gene data show CDR1 as LNHDA and CDR2 as SQIVND (reference sequence). As DNA, the CDR3 is TGTGCCAGTAGTAGGGAAGGGATTGGAGGCTATGGCTACACCTTC. Residues: CASSREGIGGYGYTF.

The genes are TRBV18 and TRBJ2-1; TRBD1 matches 9 bases. The length of the CDR3 is 15 residues. The germline CDR1 and CDR2 sequences are KGHSH and LQKENI. After removal of 3 bases from V and 5 bases from J, the junction contained 5 bases not matched to a gene. CDR3 in DNA: TGTGCCAGCTCACCCGGGACAGGGCCGGACAATGAGCAGTTCTTC. Amino acids: CASSPGTGPDNEQFF.

The chain employs TRBV5-6 and TRBJ2-1; 11 bases agree with TRBD2. The trim removed 4 bases at V and 4 bases at J, leaving 13 bases unmatched. The CDR3 loop spans 18 amino acids. CDR1 is SGHDT and CDR2 is YYEEEE in the germline V gene. The CDR3 DNA follows: TGTGCCAGCAGCCCCACCCCGGGACTAGCGGACCTATACAATGAGCAGTTCTTC. Protein sequence: CASSPTPGLADLYNEQFF. Combining the CDR3 with reference TRBV5-6 and TRBJ2-1 gives the whole variable domain DAGVTQSPTHLIKTRGQQVTLRCSPKSGHDTVSWYQQALGQGPQFIFQYYEEEERQRGNFPDRFSGHQFPNYSSELNVNALLLGDSALYLCASSPTPGLADLYNEQFFGPGTRLTVL.

The V call is TRBV29-1, the J call TRBJ2-3; D unresolved. V dropped 3 bases and J dropped 1 base, with 8 bases sitting between them. The germline CDR1 and CDR2 sequences are SQVTM and ANQGSEA. The length of the CDR3 is 13 residues. CDR3 in amino acids: CSVDRVGTDTQYF. CDR3 sequence (DNA): TGCAGCGTTGATCGAGTAGGCACAGATACGCAGTATTTT.

The J gene is TRBJ1-1, the V gene TRBV7-3, with 11 bases aligning to TRBD1. The germline CDR1 and CDR2 sequences are SGHTA and FQGTGA. V gave up 5 bases and J gave up 8 bases; unmatched junction bases: 7. The CDR3 is made up of 14 amino acids. Written as DNA, the CDR3 is TGTGCCAGCAGCGGGGACAGGGGGGTAACCGAAGCTTTCTTT. Residues: CASSGDRGVTEAFF. The whole variable domain, remainder taken from reference TRBV7-3 and TRBJ1-1, is GAGVSQTPSNKVTEKGKYVELRCDPISGHTALYWYRQSLGQGPEFLIYFQGTGAADDSGLPNDRFFAVRPEGSVSTLKIQRTERGDSAVYLCASSGDRGVTEAFFGQGTRLTVV.

The rearrangement links TRBV2 to TRBJ2-1; TRBD2 is a possible D gene (6 bases). Germline V gene sequence: CDR1 SNHLY, CDR2 FYNNEI. V was clipped by 7 bases and J by 3 bases, with 10 bases between them. This CDR3 has 13 residues. CDR3 sequence: CASKGGIYNEQFF. The CDR3 bases are TGTGCCAGCAAAGGAGGGATCTACAATGAGCAGTTCTTC.

The chain carries TRBV5-1 and TRBJ2-7; D is perhaps TRBD1 (5 bases). The CDR3 covers 14 residues. The ends were cut back, 0 bases at V and 6 bases at J, with 13 bases in the middle. Germline V gene sequence: CDR1 SGHRS, CDR2 YFSETQ. The CDR3 DNA reads as TGCGCCAGCAGCTTGGAGGCAGGGAAGGGCGAGCAGTACTTC. This codes for CASSLEAGKGEQYF.